This paragraph reports one T cell receptor beta chain. Its antigen is currently unknown. TCRdb passed the 5' RACE reads through MiXCR, listing each CDR3 protein once. The sample comprises hundreds of thousands of distinct CDR3 sequences, 20% to 25% of which are singletons, and around 14% rests with the top ten. This entry comes from a study of CD8 T cells in ankylosing spondylitis. Regarding the study as a whole: In ankylosing spondylitis blood, a motif of seven to nine highly homologous TCR beta variants appeared characteristic.

Germline V gives CDR1 DFQATT, CDR2 SNEGSKA (reference sequence). Trimming took off 7 bases at V and 8 bases at J, with 18 bases between the two ends. CDR3 size: 13 residues. This receptor was taken from a male donor with ankylosing spondylitis or in good health (not recorded which). The chain employs TRBV20-1 and TRBJ2-1; D unclear. The sample comprised blood, either unsorted or a sorted T cell fraction (not recorded which). CDR3 sequence (DNA): TGCAGTGTCCTTTGGGGTGTCTTGGATGAGCAGTTCTTC. This codes for CSVLWGVLDEQFF.